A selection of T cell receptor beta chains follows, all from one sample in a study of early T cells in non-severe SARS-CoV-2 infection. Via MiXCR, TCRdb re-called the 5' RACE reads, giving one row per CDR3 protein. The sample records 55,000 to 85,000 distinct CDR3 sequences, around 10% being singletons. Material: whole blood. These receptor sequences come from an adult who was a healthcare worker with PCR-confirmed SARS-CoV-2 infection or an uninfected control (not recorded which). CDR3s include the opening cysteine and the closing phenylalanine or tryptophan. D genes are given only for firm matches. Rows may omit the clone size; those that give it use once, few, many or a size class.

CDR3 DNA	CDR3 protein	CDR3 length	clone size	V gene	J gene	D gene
TGCAGTGCTAGAGATCCCCGCGGGACCTCTGGAAACACCATATATTTT	CSARDPRGTSGNTIYF	16	-	TRBV20-1	TRBJ1-3	-
TGTGCCAGCTCGGCGCAGGTTGGCACTGAAGCTTTCTTT	CASSAQVGTEAFF	13	many	TRBV7-6	TRBJ1-1	-
TGCGCCAGCAGCTGGGAAGCAGCGGGCTTTTCCTACGAGCAGTACTTC	CASSWEAAGFSYEQYF	16	-	TRBV4-1	TRBJ2-7	-
TGTGCCAGCAGCTTAGATATGGGCGGGAGGGCTAACAATGAGCAGTTCTTC	CASSLDMGGRANNEQFF	17	few	TRBV7-9	TRBJ2-1	TRBD2
TGTGCCAGCAGCCAAGACCCCAGGGCGGGAGAAAAACTGTTTTTT	CASSQDPRAGEKLFF	15	-	TRBV3-1	TRBJ1-4	-
TGTGCCAGCAGCCAAGGAGGGGGGTGGACCAGGACAGATACGCAGTATTTT	CASSQGGGWTRTDTQYF	17	-	TRBV14	TRBJ2-3	-
TGCAGTGCTAGAGAAGGGACAGGGGTGGTCGAGCAGTACTTC	CSAREGTGVVEQYF	14	-	TRBV20-1	TRBJ2-7	TRBD1
TGTGCCAGCAGTGAAGCGCTGGGAAACACTGAAGCTTTCTTT	CASSEALGNTEAFF	14	many	TRBV2	TRBJ1-1	-
TGCAGTGCTAGAGCTTGGCGGGTGAGCTCCTACGAGCAGTACTTC	CSARAWRVSSYEQYF	15	many	TRBV20-1	TRBJ2-7	-
TGTGCCAGCAGGGACAGGGTAACCTACAATGAGCAGTTCTTC	CASRDRVTYNEQFF	14	many	TRBV6-5	TRBJ2-1	TRBD1
TGTGCCACCGCCGGGACACCTGCCTACGAGCAGTACTTC	CATAGTPAYEQYF	13	many	TRBV24-1	TRBJ2-7	-
TGCGCCAGCAGTGGGGGACAGCGTTCCTACAATGAGCAGTTCTTC	CASSGGQRSYNEQFF	15	many	TRBV10-2	TRBJ2-1	TRBD1
TGCGCCAGCAGCTTACAAAGTTATTCTCTAGCCAAAAACATTCAGTACTTC	CASSLQSYSLAKNIQYF	17	few	TRBV4-1	TRBJ2-4	-
TGCGCCAGCAGTTACAAAGACAATTCACCCCTCCACTTT	CASSYKDNSPLHF	13	few	TRBV5-1	TRBJ1-6	-
TGTGCCAGCAGCTCGACGGCGCGGTCGTGGGAGCAGTACTTC	CASSSTARSWEQYF	14	many	TRBV7-8	TRBJ2-7	-
TGTGCCAGCAGCAATAACCGGGACAATACTGAAGCTTTCTTT	CASSNNRDNTEAFF	14	few	TRBV7-3	TRBJ1-1	-
TGTGCCAGCAGCCCGGGGGGCGAAGGTCCGCGAATCTACGAGCAGTACTTC	CASSPGGEGPRIYEQYF	17	few	TRBV7-9	TRBJ2-7	-
TGTGCCAGCAGCCAGGGATTAAACAATGAGCAGTTCTTC	CASSQGLNNEQFF	13	-	TRBV3-1	TRBJ2-1	-
TGTGCCAGTAGTATATTTATAACGGCAGAAAGCAATCAGCCCCAGCATTTT	CASSIFITAESNQPQHF	17	few	TRBV19	TRBJ1-5	-
TGTGCCAGCAGCGTAGGACCCCCAGGGGAGGATCAGCCCCAGCATTTT	CASSVGPPGEDQPQHF	16	-	TRBV9	TRBJ1-5	-
TGCGCCAGCAGCTTGGCAGGGGAGATATATCAGCCCCAGCATTTT	CASSLAGEIYQPQHF	15	many	TRBV5-1	TRBJ1-5	-
TGTGCCAGCAGCCCAGGCCCGTACGAGCAGTACTTC	CASSPGPYEQYF	12	many	TRBV27	TRBJ2-7	-
TGTGCCATCAGTGGCACAGGGTACGAGCAGTACTTC	CAISGTGYEQYF	12	-	TRBV10-3	TRBJ2-7	-
TGTGCCAGCAGCCCAAGATTAGATACGCAGTATTTT	CASSPRLDTQYF	12	many	TRBV13	TRBJ2-3	-
TGTGCCAGCACTCTTGACAGTTCCTATGGCTACACCTTC	CASTLDSSYGYTF	13	many	TRBV28	TRBJ1-2	-
TGTGCCAGCAGCTTGGCCGTATCGCCCTACGAGCAGTACTTC	CASSLAVSPYEQYF	14	many	TRBV11-2	TRBJ2-7	-
TGTGCCAGCAGCTCGGGACTAGCGGGAACCTACGAGCAGTACTTC	CASSSGLAGTYEQYF	15	-	TRBV9	TRBJ2-7	TRBD2
TGTGCCAGCAGCCCTAGGTCCCACTTTAAGCGGGAGGAGGCTAATGAGCAGTTCTTC	CASSPRSHFKREEANEQFF	19	few	TRBV7-9	TRBJ2-1	TRBD2
TGCGCCAGCAGCATAGCGGGAGGGATGGTCGAGCAGTACTTC	CASSIAGGMVEQYF	14	few	TRBV5-1	TRBJ2-7	TRBD2
TGTGCCAGCAGTTTACGGACAGGGGGCGCTTTCAATGAGCAGTTCTTC	CASSLRTGGAFNEQFF	16	-	TRBV28	TRBJ2-1	TRBD1
TGCAGCGGGCGTACTAACACCGGGGAGCTGTTTTTT	CSGRTNTGELFF	12	few	TRBV29-1	TRBJ2-2	-
TGTGCCAGCAGCCCAACACCCCGCGGCGCCTACGAGCAGTACTTC	CASSPTPRGAYEQYF	15	many	TRBV3-1	TRBJ2-7	-
TGTGCCAGCAGCCTGACAGGGGCCTACGAGCAGTACTTC	CASSLTGAYEQYF	13	many	TRBV7-9	TRBJ2-7	TRBD1
TGTGCCAGCAGCTTCGAACAGGGGACCACAGATACGCAGTATTTT	CASSFEQGTTDTQYF	15	-	TRBV12-1	TRBJ2-3	-
TGTGCCAGCAGTGAAGCGGACAGGACCTATGGCTACACCTTC	CASSEADRTYGYTF	14	many	TRBV6-1	TRBJ1-2	TRBD1
TGTGCCAGCAGTTTAACTAGCGGGGATACGCAGTATTTT	CASSLTSGDTQYF	13	few	TRBV12-3/TRBV12-4	TRBJ2-3	TRBD2
TGTGCCAGCGTCTTGTTAAAATCCATATATTTT	CASVLLKSIYF	11	few	TRBV5-4	TRBJ1-3	-
TGTGCCAGCAGCCGGGGACAAAGGAACACTGAAGCTTTCTTT	CASSRGQRNTEAFF	14	few	TRBV14	TRBJ1-1	-
TGTGCCAGCAGTTTTGTCACCTCAGATACGCAGTATTTT	CASSFVTSDTQYF	13	-	TRBV12-3/TRBV12-4	TRBJ2-3	-
TGTGCCAGCTCGCTTACTAGCGGGGACTACAATGAGCAGTTCTTC	CASSLTSGDYNEQFF	15	-	TRBV18	TRBJ2-1	TRBD2
TGTGCCAGCAGCCCTCTACAGGGCAGGTCTCTGATCTTC	CASSPLQGRSLIF	13	many	TRBV7-6	TRBJ2-1	-
TGCAGTGCCCTAAGTAGGCTGGGGACCCAGTACTTC	CSALSRLGTQYF	12	many	TRBV20-1	TRBJ2-5	-
TGCAGTGCTCCCTGGGGGGTGAAGGAGACCCAGTACTTC	CSAPWGVKETQYF	13	-	TRBV20-1	TRBJ2-5	-
TGTGCCAGCAGCGCGGGAAGGGAGCAGTACTTC	CASSAGREQYF	11	few	TRBV9	TRBJ2-7	-
TGTGCCAGCAGCCACGGGGACAGGGTGAACACTGAAGCTTTCTTT	CASSHGDRVNTEAFF	15	-	TRBV3-1	TRBJ1-1	TRBD1
TGTGCCAGCAGCTTGTCCGACGGGGGACAGGGTATAAGGCAGTACTTC	CASSLSDGGQGIRQYF	16	few	TRBV5-5	TRBJ2-7	TRBD1